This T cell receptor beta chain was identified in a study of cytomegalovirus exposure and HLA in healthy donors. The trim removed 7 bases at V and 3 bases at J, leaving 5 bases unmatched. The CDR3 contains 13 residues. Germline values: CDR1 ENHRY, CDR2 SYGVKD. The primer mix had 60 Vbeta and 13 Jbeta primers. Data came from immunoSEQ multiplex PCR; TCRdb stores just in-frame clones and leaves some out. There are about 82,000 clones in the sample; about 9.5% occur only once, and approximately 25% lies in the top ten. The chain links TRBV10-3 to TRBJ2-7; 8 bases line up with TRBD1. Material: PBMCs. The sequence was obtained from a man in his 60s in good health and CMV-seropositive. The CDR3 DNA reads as TGTGCCATCACCCTTGGACAGGGCTACGAGCAGTACTTC. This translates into CAITLGQGYEQYF.